What follows are 26 T cell receptor beta chains derived from one specimen sequenced in a study of shared clonotypes between healthy human individuals. TCRdb's copy holds only in-frame clones and misses some; the assay was immunoSEQ multiplex PCR. The sample shows 550,000 to 750,000 clones, around 92% of them seen only once. CD45RO negativity and positive selection for CCR7 defined naive CD8 cells, a population that excluded terminally differentiated effector memory CD45RA+ cells. The sequenced material came from naive CD8+ T cells sorted from blood. These receptors all come from a young man in good health.

Points on this clone: Other DNA sequences of this sample code for an identical CDR3. The V call is TRBV27, the J call TRBJ2-1, with TRBD2 matching 10 bases. The J segment lost 7 bases and the V segment lost 2 bases, leaving 5 bases of the junction unmatched. The V gene's germline CDR1 is MNHEY and CDR2 SMNVEV (reference sequence). The CDR3 length is 15 residues. CDR3 bases: TGTGCCAGCAGTTTAGGGCTAGCGGGAGTTAATGAGCAGTTCTTC. The encoded protein is CASSLGLAGVNEQFF.

This rearrangement joins TRBV15 to TRBJ1-5, with no clear D. CDR3 length equals 16 residues. From germline, CDR1 is LNHNV and CDR2 YYDKDF (reference sequence). V lost 3 bases to trimming and J lost 4 bases, with 16 bases between them. Here the CDR3 DNA reads TGTGCCACCAGCAGCGGATCCGGCCTGGGTAATCAGCCCCAGCATTTT. Translating gives CATSSGSGLGNQPQHF.

The chain has TRBV4-3 and TRBJ1-1; the match to TRBD1 covers 7 bases. From germline, CDR1 is LGHNA and CDR2 YSLEER. This CDR3 has 15 residues. J lost 1 base, V lost 0 bases, and 2 bases had no gene match. The CDR3 bases are TGCGCCAGCAGCCAAGATGGGACAGCGAACACTGAAGCTTTCTTT. Amino acids: CASSQDGTANTEAFF.

The chain carries TRBV9 and TRBJ2-1; TRBD2 might be the D (6 bases). V was cut by 0 bases and J by 1 base, with 17 bases left in between. Germline V gene data show CDR1 as SGDLS and CDR2 as YYNGEE. This CDR3 has 18 residues. The CDR3, as DNA: TGTGCCAGCAGCGTAGACGGACTAACCCCTATATCCTACAATGAGCAGTTCTTC. Translating it yields CASSVDGLTPISYNEQFF. The entire variable domain, with the rest obtained from reference TRBV9 and TRBJ2-1, is as follows: DSGVTQTPKHLITATGQRVTLRCSPRSGDLSVYWYQQSLDQGLQFLIQYYNGEERAKGNILERFSAQQFPDLHSELNLSSLELGDSALYFCASSVDGLTPISYNEQFFGPGTRLTVL.

The chain combines TRBV27 with TRBJ1-2, with D unresolved. This CDR3 is 13 amino acids long. With 5 bases removed from V and 5 bases from J, the gap between germline ends came to 12 bases. Germline CDR1 MNHEY, CDR2 SMNVEV (reference sequence). CDR3 residues: CASSQQMRYGYTF. DNA for the CDR3: TGTGCCAGCAGTCAACAGATGAGATATGGCTACACCTTC.

This clone was recorded once. The chain recombines TRBV7-2 with TRBJ2-1; TRBD2 matches at 7 bases. CDR3 length: 13 amino acids. V lost 3 bases, J lost 9 bases, and 5 bases stayed unmatched. Germline lookup yields CDR1 SGHTA and CDR2 FQGNSA. CDR3 loop: CASSFGGGSEQFF. The DNA for the CDR3 is TGTGCCAGCAGCTTTGGTGGCGGGAGTGAGCAGTTCTTC.

The gene calls are TRBV5-1 and TRBJ1-1, with D possibly TRBD1 on 6 matching bases. Germline CDR1 reads SGHRS; CDR2 reads YFSETQ. The CDR3 totals 14 residues. V shed 3 bases and J shed 0 bases, with 9 bases lying between them. The CDR3 DNA reads as TGCGCCAGCAGCTCGGGGGCTATGAACACTGAAGCTTTCTTT. This gives the protein CASSSGAMNTEAFF.

This chain's CDR3 is CASSLDAGQGEAFF. The CDR3 DNA sequence: TGTGCCAGCAGCTTAGACGCGGGACAGGGGGAAGCTTTCTTT. The chain couples TRBV7-9 to TRBJ1-1; 10 nucleotides agree with TRBD1. Germline-derived CDR1 and CDR2 are SEHNR and FQNEAQ (reference sequence). This CDR3 is built from 14 residues. V gave up 1 base and J gave up 8 bases; unmatched junction bases: 4.

The J gene is TRBJ2-6, the V gene TRBV27; no definite D call. Germline-derived CDR1 and CDR2 are MNHEY and SMNVEV (reference sequence). V was pared by 6 bases and J by 4 bases, with 10 bases between. This CDR3 has 14 residues. The CDR3 region is CASSAGLGANVLTF. CDR3 DNA: TGTGCCAGCAGCGCCGGGTTAGGGGCCAACGTCCTGACTTTC.

V is TRBV27 and J is TRBJ2-1, with D possibly called TRBD1 or TRBD2 (5 bases each). The CDR3 loop spans 13 amino acids. Between the trimmed V and J ends, which lost 7 bases and 8 bases, there was a span of 15 bases. Germline values: CDR1 MNHEY, CDR2 SMNVEV (reference sequence). For the CDR3, the DNA is TGTGCCAGCATAAGAGAGGGGACGGATGAGCAGTTCTTC. Translated: CASIREGTDEQFF.

The chain has TRBV6-1 and TRBJ2-5, with D hard to call. Deletions cut 0 bases from V and 0 bases from J, with 5 bases between. This CDR3 is 14 amino acids long. CDR1 is MNHNS, CDR2 SASEGT, per germline. For the CDR3, the DNA is TGTGCCAGCAGTGAAGCCCGTTACCAAGAGACCCAGTACTTC. This gives the protein CASSEARYQETQYF.

The chain carries TRBV2 and TRBJ2-1, with 8 bases fitting TRBD2. V lost 2 bases to trimming and J lost 0 bases; unmatched junction nucleotides: 6. CDR3 size: 17 residues. Per germline, CDR1 SNHLY and CDR2 FYNNEI. The CDR3, as DNA: TGTGCCAGCAGTGAAAGCGGGAGAACTCTCTCCTACAATGAGCAGTTCTTC. Translation gives CASSESGRTLSYNEQFF. Variable domain in full (rest from reference TRBV2 and TRBJ2-1): EPEVTQTPSHQVTQMGQEVILRCVPISNHLYFYWYRQILGQKVEFLVSFYNNEISEKSEIFDDQFSVERPDGSNFTLKIRSTKLEDSAMYFCASSESGRTLSYNEQFFGPGTRLTVL.

This clone was seen only once. The rearrangement joins TRBV4-1 to TRBJ2-1, with TRBD1 as a possible D gene (6 bases). V lost 0 bases and J 8 bases, leaving 8 bases between the germline ends. This CDR3 comprises 13 residues. Germline V CDR1 and CDR2: MGHRA, YSYEKL. The CDR3 sequence is CASSQENRDEQFF. The CDR3 DNA sequence: TGCGCCAGCAGCCAAGAGAACAGGGATGAGCAGTTCTTC.

The V gene is TRBV19, the J gene TRBJ2-7; the D gene is possibly TRBD2 (5 bases). With 3 bases removed from V and 2 bases from J, the gap between germline ends came to 14 bases. The CDR3 covers 15 residues. CDR1 is LNHDA, CDR2 SQIVND, per germline (reference sequence). The CDR3 here is CASSIGEWPPYEQYF. The CDR3 nucleotides are TGTGCCAGTAGTATTGGGGAGTGGCCTCCCTACGAGCAGTACTTC. Full variable domain (remainder filled in from reference TRBV19 and TRBJ2-7): DGGITQSPKYLFRKEGQNVTLSCEQNLNHDAMYWYRQDPGQGLRLIYYSQIVNDFQKGDIAEGYSVSREKKESFPLTVTSAQKNPTAFYLCASSIGEWPPYEQYFGPGTRLTVT.

The CDR3 region has the DNA TGTGCCAGCAGCTCGCTAGCGGGAGGGACCCCCTACGAGCAGTACTTC. Protein product: CASSSLAGGTPYEQYF. The rearrangement uses TRBV7-3 and TRBJ2-7, with 12 bases lining up with TRBD2. This CDR3 comprises 16 residues. Germline-derived CDR1 and CDR2 are SGHTA and FQGTGA. With 4 bases clipped from V and 2 bases from J, the junction kept 6 bases outside the gene matches. Based on the CDR3 plus reference TRBV7-3 and TRBJ2-7, the full variable domain is GAGVSQTPSNKVTEKGKYVELRCDPISGHTALYWYRQSLGQGPEFLIYFQGTGAADDSGLPNDRFFAVRPEGSVSTLKIQRTERGDSAVYLCASSSLAGGTPYEQYFGPGTRLTVT.

This clone was recorded once. This chain uses TRBV10-3 with TRBJ2-7, with 8 bases lining up with TRBD2. The CDR3 is made up of 14 amino acids. V dropped 0 bases and J dropped 6; count of bases not matched to a gene: 4. Germline V lookup: CDR1 ENHRY, CDR2 SYGVKD. The CDR3 protein is CAISESGGAGEQYF. The CDR3 region has the DNA TGTGCCATCAGTGAGTCCGGGGGGGCCGGCGAGCAGTACTTC.

This chain joins TRBV27 and TRBJ2-1; D perhaps matches TRBD2 (6 bases). The germline gives CDR1 MNHEY, CDR2 SMNVEV (reference sequence). Trimming cost V 1 base and J 9 bases, with 16 bases left between them. The CDR3 is 15 residues long. In DNA form, the CDR3 reads TGTGCCAGCAGTTTATACCCGAGGGCGGGACTTGAGCAGTTCTTC. Translated: CASSLYPRAGLEQFF.

This clone has a single count. This rearrangement joins TRBV9 to TRBJ2-5; 8 bases are shared with TRBD2. TRBJ2-7 matches the DNA end more closely, so the J call is doubtful. The CDR3 is made up of 16 amino acids. Germline lookup yields CDR1 SGDLS and CDR2 YYNGEE. Here the CDR3 DNA reads TGTGCCAGCAGCGTAGTATCGACTAGCGAAACCTACGAGCAGTACTTC. This sequence encodes CASSVVSTSETYEQYF.

The genes are TRBV6-5 and TRBJ1-1; TRBD1 might be the D (5 bases). The germline CDR1 and CDR2 sequences are MNHEY and SVGAGI. V lost 8 bases to trimming and J lost 5 bases, with 9 bases between them. The CDR3 is 11 residues long. The CDR3 is CASGGGTEAFF. The CDR3, as DNA: TGTGCCAGCGGGGGGGGGACTGAAGCTTTCTTT.

The chain carries TRBV6-5 and TRBJ2-1; 8 bases fit TRBD2. Germline loops: CDR1 MNHEY, CDR2 SVGAGI. Trimming took 6 bases from V and 10 from J; bases not matched to a gene: 5. The CDR3 is 12 residues long. The CDR3 DNA reads TGTGCCAGCAGCCCCACGGGGGGGGAGCAGTTCTTC. It yields the protein CASSPTGGEQFF.

The V gene is TRBV27, the J gene TRBJ2-5; 9 bases agree with TRBD1. With 6 bases clipped from V and 4 bases from J, the junction kept 9 bases outside the gene matches. The germline V gene encodes CDR1 MNHEY and CDR2 SMNVEV (reference sequence). The CDR3 is 15 residues long. CDR3 loop: CASSPRDRVSETQYF. CDR3 bases: TGTGCCAGCAGCCCTCGGGACAGGGTGTCAGAGACCCAGTACTTC.

This rearrangement joins TRBV7-9 to TRBJ2-3; 16 nucleotides match TRBD2. The length of the CDR3 is 14 residues. V gave up 7 bases and J gave up 12 bases; unmatched junction bases: 7. Looked up from germline, CDR1 is SEHNR and CDR2 is FQNEAQ (reference sequence). The CDR3 sequence: CASTGLAGGFPQYF. Written as DNA, the CDR3 is TGTGCCAGCACGGGACTAGCGGGAGGGTTTCCACAGTATTTT.

V gene TRBV5-4 combines with J gene TRBJ1-1; D unresolved. CDR1 is SGHNT and CDR2 is YYREEE in the germline V gene (reference sequence). This CDR3 spans 11 amino acids. Trimming stripped 4 bases from V and 2 bases from J, with 3 bases between. CDR3 residues: CASSENTEAFF. CDR3 nucleotides: TGTGCCAGCAGCGAAAACACTGAAGCTTTCTTT.

V and J are TRBV9 and TRBJ2-7, with D uncertain. V was clipped by 4 bases and J by 3 bases, with 8 bases between them. Germline V gene sequence: CDR1 SGDLS, CDR2 YYNGEE. The CDR3 contains 12 residues. CDR3 bases: TGTGCCAGCAGCTCATCGAGCTACGAGCAGTACTTC. It yields the protein CASSSSSYEQYF.

The CDR3 loop is CASTQDGDNYGYTF. The DNA of the CDR3 is TGTGCCAGCACCCAGGACGGGGATAACTATGGCTACACCTTC. This rearrangement joins TRBV6-5 to TRBJ1-2; D is uncertain. The CDR3 is 14 amino acids. Trimming removed 7 bases at V and 1 base at J, with 13 bases between. The germline V gene encodes CDR1 MNHEY and CDR2 SVGAGI.

The J gene is TRBJ2-1, the V gene TRBV29-1; D is possibly TRBD1 (6 bases). Germline V CDR1 and CDR2: SQVTM, ANQGSEA. The CDR3 has 13 residues. Trimming pared 3 bases from V and 3 bases from J, leaving 9 bases between. The CDR3 region has the DNA TGCAGCGTTGAGGGGACATTCTACAATGAGCAGTTCTTC. Its protein product is CSVEGTFYNEQFF.